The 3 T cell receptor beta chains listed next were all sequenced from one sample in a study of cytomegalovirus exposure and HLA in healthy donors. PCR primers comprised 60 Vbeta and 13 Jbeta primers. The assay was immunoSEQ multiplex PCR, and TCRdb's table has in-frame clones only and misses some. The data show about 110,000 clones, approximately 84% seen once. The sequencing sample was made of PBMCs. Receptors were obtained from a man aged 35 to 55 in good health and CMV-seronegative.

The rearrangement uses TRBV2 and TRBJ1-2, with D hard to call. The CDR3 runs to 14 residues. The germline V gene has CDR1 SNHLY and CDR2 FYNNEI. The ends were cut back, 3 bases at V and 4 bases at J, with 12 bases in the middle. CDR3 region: CASSDPSQRYGYTF. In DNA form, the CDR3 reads TGTGCCAGCAGTGATCCCAGCCAGCGCTATGGCTACACCTTC.

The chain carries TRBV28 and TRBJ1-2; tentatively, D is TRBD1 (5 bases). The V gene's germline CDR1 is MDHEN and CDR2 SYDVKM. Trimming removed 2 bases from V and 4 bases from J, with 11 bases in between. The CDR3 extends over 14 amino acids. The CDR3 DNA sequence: TGTGCCAGCAGTTTAGAGCAGGGTAGCTATGGCTACACCTTC. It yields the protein CASSLEQGSYGYTF.

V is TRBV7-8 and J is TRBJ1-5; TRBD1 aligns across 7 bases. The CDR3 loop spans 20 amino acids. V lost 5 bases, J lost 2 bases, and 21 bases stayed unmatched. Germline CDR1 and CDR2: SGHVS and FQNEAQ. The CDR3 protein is CASSLESSFQSTGRNQPQHF. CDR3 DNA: TGTGCCAGCAGCCTAGAGTCTTCTTTTCAATCGACAGGGCGCAATCAGCCCCAGCATTTT.